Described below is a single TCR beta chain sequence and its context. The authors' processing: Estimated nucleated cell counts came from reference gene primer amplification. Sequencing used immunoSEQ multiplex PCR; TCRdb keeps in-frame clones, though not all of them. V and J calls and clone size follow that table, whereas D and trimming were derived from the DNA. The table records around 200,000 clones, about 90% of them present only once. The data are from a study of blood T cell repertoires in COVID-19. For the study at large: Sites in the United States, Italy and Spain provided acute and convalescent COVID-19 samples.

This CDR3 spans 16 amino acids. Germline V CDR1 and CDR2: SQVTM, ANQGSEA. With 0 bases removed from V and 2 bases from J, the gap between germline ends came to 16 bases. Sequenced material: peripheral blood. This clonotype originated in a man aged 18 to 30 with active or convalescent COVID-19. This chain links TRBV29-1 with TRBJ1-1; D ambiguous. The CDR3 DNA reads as TGCAGCGTTGAAGAAGGAGGTACAGCCTTAAACACTGAAGCTTTCTTT. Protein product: CSVEEGGTALNTEAFF. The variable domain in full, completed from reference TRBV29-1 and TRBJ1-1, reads SAVISQKPSRDICQRGTSLTIQCQVDSQVTMMFWYRQQPGQSLTLIATANQGSEATYESGFVIDKFPISRPNLTFSTLTVSNMSPEDSSIYLCSVEEGGTALNTEAFFGQGTRLTVV.